A selection of T cell receptor beta chains follows, all from one sample in a study of shared clonotypes between healthy human individuals. Assay used: immunoSEQ multiplex PCR; TCRdb lists only in-frame clones, some missing. This sample carries some 1 million clones, roughly 80% of them seen once, and the ten largest clones take approximately 1.5%. The source material was memory CD4+ T cells sorted from blood. These receptors all stem from a man younger than 35 in good health. Each CDR3 is given with its conserved first and last residue. D genes are given only for firm matches. Size is stated for part of the rows, as once, few or many counts, or as a class when the clone is expanded.

clone size: -
D gene: TRBD2
V gene: TRBV30
CDR3 length: 14
J gene: TRBJ2-5
CDR3 protein: CACTSGGIQETQYF
CDR3 DNA: TGTGCCTGTACTAGCGGGGGGATACAAGAGACCCAGTACTTC

clone size: once
D gene: -
V gene: TRBV7-2
CDR3 length: 11
J gene: TRBJ1-5
CDR3 protein: CASSLRGPQHF
CDR3 DNA: TGTGCCAGCAGCTTAAGGGGGCCCCAGCATTTT

clone size: few
D gene: TRBD1
V gene: TRBV27
CDR3 length: 15
J gene: TRBJ1-3
CDR3 protein: CASRPWTGAGNTIYF
CDR3 DNA: TGTGCCAGCAGACCTTGGACAGGGGCTGGAAACACCATATATTTT

clone size: -
D gene: TRBD1
V gene: TRBV15
CDR3 length: 22
J gene: TRBJ1-5
CDR3 protein: CATSRDALLWDRGLNSNQPQHF
CDR3 DNA: TGTGCCACCAGCAGAGATGCCTTACTATGGGACAGGGGGCTTAATAGCAATCAGCCCCAGCATTTT

clone size: -
D gene: -
V gene: TRBV10-2
CDR3 length: 17
J gene: TRBJ2-3
CDR3 protein: CASSESWAGPRTDTQYF
CDR3 DNA: TGCGCCAGCAGTGAGTCGTGGGCGGGTCCCCGCACAGATACGCAGTATTTT

clone size: -
D gene: TRBD2
V gene: TRBV12-5
CDR3 length: 15
J gene: TRBJ2-2
CDR3 protein: CASGPGLAGSGELFF
CDR3 DNA: TGTGCTAGTGGTCCGGGACTAGCGGGTAGCGGGGAGCTGTTTTTT

clone size: -
D gene: TRBD2
V gene: TRBV5-1
CDR3 length: 16
J gene: TRBJ2-1
CDR3 protein: CASSRTSGGTYNEQFF
CDR3 DNA: TGCGCCAGCAGCCGGACTAGCGGAGGGACCTACAATGAGCAGTTCTTC

clone size: -
D gene: TRBD1
V gene: TRBV5-1
CDR3 length: 15
J gene: TRBJ1-2
CDR3 protein: CASRPGTGGNYGYTF
CDR3 DNA: TGCGCCAGCAGACCTGGGACAGGGGGTAACTATGGCTACACCTTC

clone size: -
D gene: TRBD2
V gene: TRBV7-8
CDR3 length: 21
J gene: TRBJ2-5
CDR3 protein: CASSLARRGLAGVTGQETQYF
CDR3 DNA: TGTGCCAGCAGCTTAGCGCGGAGGGGGTTAGCGGGAGTCACGGGGCAAGAGACCCAGTACTTC

clone size: -
D gene: TRBD1
V gene: TRBV5-1
CDR3 length: 14
J gene: TRBJ2-4
CDR3 protein: CASSPEQGASIQYF
CDR3 DNA: TGCGCCAGCAGCCCAGAGCAGGGGGCCTCCATTCAGTACTTC

clone size: -
D gene: -
V gene: TRBV5-1
CDR3 length: 16
J gene: TRBJ2-7
CDR3 protein: CASSLSSGTLNYEQYF
CDR3 DNA: TGCGCCAGCAGCTTGAGCAGCGGGACACTTAATTACGAGCAGTACTTC

clone size: -
D gene: TRBD1
V gene: TRBV18
CDR3 length: 16
J gene: TRBJ1-2
CDR3 protein: CASSPPGQSALYGYTF
CDR3 DNA: TGTGCCAGCTCACCCCCGGGACAGTCCGCCCTCTATGGCTACACCTTC

clone size: -
D gene: -
V gene: TRBV5-1
CDR3 length: 15
J gene: TRBJ2-5
CDR3 protein: CASSPGWGTQETQYF
CDR3 DNA: TGCGCCAGCAGCCCCGGGTGGGGGACTCAAGAGACCCAGTACTTC

clone size: -
D gene: TRBD1
V gene: TRBV28
CDR3 length: 15
J gene: TRBJ1-2
CDR3 protein: CASSLLSGQDFGYTF
CDR3 DNA: TGTGCCAGCAGTTTATTATCGGGACAGGACTTTGGCTACACCTTC

clone size: -
D gene: -
V gene: TRBV29-1
CDR3 length: 13
J gene: TRBJ1-5
CDR3 protein: CSVEDGIGQPQHF
CDR3 DNA: TGCAGCGTTGAAGACGGGATTGGGCAGCCCCAGCATTTT

clone size: -
D gene: -
V gene: TRBV28
CDR3 length: 13
J gene: TRBJ1-2
CDR3 protein: CASSFRGRGGYTF
CDR3 DNA: TGTGCCAGCAGTTTCCGGGGGAGGGGTGGCTACACCTTC

clone size: few
D gene: TRBD1
V gene: TRBV29-1
CDR3 length: 13
J gene: TRBJ2-5
CDR3 protein: CSVNRGRAETQYF
CDR3 DNA: TGCAGCGTTAACAGGGGGCGCGCGGAGACCCAGTACTTC

clone size: -
D gene: -
V gene: TRBV14
CDR3 length: 15
J gene: TRBJ1-4
CDR3 protein: CASSPGGTTNEKLFF
CDR3 DNA: TGTGCCAGCAGCCCTGGAGGGACTACTAATGAAAAACTGTTTTTT

clone size: -
D gene: -
V gene: TRBV4-3
CDR3 length: 15
J gene: TRBJ2-2
CDR3 protein: CASSQEGGSTGELFF
CDR3 DNA: TGCGCCAGCAGCCAAGAGGGCGGTAGCACCGGGGAGCTGTTTTTT

clone size: -
D gene: TRBD2
V gene: TRBV7-9
CDR3 length: 17
J gene: TRBJ2-5
CDR3 protein: CASSLAARWGGGETQYF
CDR3 DNA: TGTGCCAGCAGCTTAGCGGCGCGATGGGGCGGGGGAGAGACCCAGTACTTC

clone size: few
D gene: -
V gene: TRBV18
CDR3 length: 13
J gene: TRBJ1-6
CDR3 protein: CASSPQALAPLHF
CDR3 DNA: TGTGCCAGCTCACCTCAGGCTCTCGCACCCCTCCACTTT

clone size: -
D gene: TRBD1
V gene: TRBV19
CDR3 length: 15
J gene: TRBJ2-7
CDR3 protein: CASSYGTGGSYEQYF
CDR3 DNA: TGTGCCAGTAGTTATGGGACAGGGGGATCCTACGAGCAGTACTTC

clone size: few
D gene: TRBD1
V gene: TRBV5-1
CDR3 length: 14
J gene: TRBJ1-1
CDR3 protein: CASSVGQMNTEAFF
CDR3 DNA: TGCGCCAGCAGCGTGGGACAGATGAACACTGAAGCTTTCTTT

clone size: -
D gene: -
V gene: TRBV11-3
CDR3 length: 13
J gene: TRBJ2-5
CDR3 protein: CASSLGDLETQYF
CDR3 DNA: TGTGCCAGCAGCTTAGGGGACCTTGAGACCCAGTACTTC

clone size: -
D gene: -
V gene: TRBV6-6
CDR3 length: 15
J gene: TRBJ2-3
CDR3 protein: CASSYSPVSTDTQYF
CDR3 DNA: TGTGCCAGCAGTTACTCACCAGTTAGCACAGATACGCAGTATTTT

clone size: few
D gene: TRBD1
V gene: TRBV19
CDR3 length: 14
J gene: TRBJ1-2
CDR3 protein: CASSSRDRQSGYTF
CDR3 DNA: TGTGCCAGTAGTTCGAGGGACAGACAGAGTGGCTACACCTTC

clone size: -
D gene: TRBD1
V gene: TRBV6-5
CDR3 length: 14
J gene: TRBJ1-2
CDR3 protein: CASSPGTGGYGYTF
CDR3 DNA: TGTGCCAGCAGTCCCGGGACAGGGGGTTATGGCTACACCTTC

clone size: -
D gene: -
V gene: TRBV18
CDR3 length: 12
J gene: TRBJ2-7
CDR3 protein: CASRAPSYEQYF
CDR3 DNA: TGTGCCAGCCGGGCCCCGTCCTACGAGCAGTACTTC

clone size: few
D gene: -
V gene: TRBV5-1
CDR3 length: 16
J gene: TRBJ1-6
CDR3 protein: CASSFSEQGPNSPLHF
CDR3 DNA: TGCGCCAGCAGCTTTTCCGAGCAGGGCCCCAATTCACCCCTCCACTTT

clone size: -
D gene: -
V gene: TRBV5-6
CDR3 length: 17
J gene: TRBJ1-4
CDR3 protein: CASSLVVDESFNEKLFF
CDR3 DNA: TGTGCCAGCAGCTTGGTCGTCGACGAATCGTTTAATGAAAAACTGTTTTTT

clone size: -
D gene: -
V gene: TRBV7-9
CDR3 length: 15
J gene: TRBJ2-1
CDR3 protein: CASSPNGQPYNEQFF
CDR3 DNA: TGTGCCAGCAGTCCTAATGGACAACCATACAATGAGCAGTTCTTC

clone size: -
D gene: TRBD1
V gene: TRBV29-1
CDR3 length: 13
J gene: TRBJ1-2
CDR3 protein: CSVVPGGIYGYTF
CDR3 DNA: TGCAGCGTTGTGCCAGGGGGCATATATGGCTACACCTTC

clone size: -
D gene: TRBD2
V gene: TRBV11-3
CDR3 length: 16
J gene: TRBJ2-1
CDR3 protein: CASSLEGTSPYNEQFF
CDR3 DNA: TGTGCCAGCAGCCTAGAAGGGACTAGCCCCTACAATGAGCAGTTCTTC

clone size: -
D gene: -
V gene: TRBV28
CDR3 length: 11
J gene: TRBJ1-1
CDR3 protein: CASRRGVGAFF
CDR3 DNA: TGTGCCTCGCGGAGGGGGGTCGGTGCTTTCTTT

clone size: -
D gene: TRBD2
V gene: TRBV19
CDR3 length: 12
J gene: TRBJ2-7
CDR3 protein: CASNIAGYEQYF
CDR3 DNA: TGTGCCAGTAATATAGCGGGCTACGAGCAGTACTTC

clone size: -
D gene: -
V gene: TRBV7-9
CDR3 length: 14
J gene: TRBJ1-6
CDR3 protein: CASSLGSENSPLHF
CDR3 DNA: TGTGCCAGCAGCTTAGGTTCAGAGAATTCACCCCTCCACTTT

clone size: -
D gene: -
V gene: TRBV27
CDR3 length: 13
J gene: TRBJ2-2
CDR3 protein: CASSLLKNGELFF
CDR3 DNA: TGTGCCAGCAGCCTCCTCAAGAACGGGGAGCTGTTTTTT

clone size: -
D gene: -
V gene: TRBV7-9
CDR3 length: 15
J gene: TRBJ2-2
CDR3 protein: CADTPAELNTGELFF
CDR3 DNA: TGTGCCGATACCCCGGCGGAACTTAACACCGGGGAGCTGTTTTTT

clone size: -
D gene: -
V gene: TRBV2
CDR3 length: 15
J gene: TRBJ2-3
CDR3 protein: CASSVGGLSTDTQYF
CDR3 DNA: TGTGCCAGCAGTGTAGGGGGACTAAGCACAGATACGCAGTATTTT

clone size: few
D gene: -
V gene: TRBV7-3
CDR3 length: 16
J gene: TRBJ2-2
CDR3 protein: CASSLSSMANTGELFF
CDR3 DNA: TGTGCCAGCAGCTTAAGTTCCATGGCGAACACCGGGGAGCTGTTTTTT

clone size: once
D gene: -
V gene: TRBV7-2
CDR3 length: 14
J gene: TRBJ2-3
CDR3 protein: CATKGRGAVDTQYF
CDR3 DNA: TGTGCCACCAAAGGCCGTGGAGCCGTAGATACGCAGTATTTT

clone size: -
D gene: -
V gene: TRBV30
CDR3 length: 14
J gene: TRBJ2-2
CDR3 protein: CAPKSDYNTGELFF
CDR3 DNA: TGTGCCCCAAAATCGGACTATAACACCGGGGAGCTGTTTTTT

clone size: once
D gene: TRBD1
V gene: TRBV2
CDR3 length: 14
J gene: TRBJ2-7
CDR3 protein: CASSSGQNSYEQYF
CDR3 DNA: TGTGCCAGCAGTTCGGGACAGAACTCCTACGAGCAGTACTTC

clone size: -
D gene: -
V gene: TRBV30
CDR3 length: 13
J gene: TRBJ1-6
CDR3 protein: CAWRKIPNSPLHF
CDR3 DNA: TGTGCCTGGAGAAAGATCCCAAATTCACCCCTCCACTTT

clone size: -
D gene: -
V gene: TRBV30
CDR3 length: 12
J gene: TRBJ1-3
CDR3 protein: CAWKGPGYTIYF
CDR3 DNA: TGTGCCTGGAAAGGCCCAGGATACACCATATATTTT

clone size: -
D gene: TRBD1
V gene: TRBV5-6
CDR3 length: 15
J gene: TRBJ2-7
CDR3 protein: CASSRGQGKSYEQYF
CDR3 DNA: TGTGCCAGCAGCCGCGGACAGGGGAAATCCTACGAGCAGTACTTC

clone size: -
D gene: TRBD1
V gene: TRBV5-4
CDR3 length: 14
J gene: TRBJ1-1
CDR3 protein: CASSLSGGHSEAFF
CDR3 DNA: TGTGCCAGCAGCTTGTCAGGGGGGCATTCTGAAGCTTTCTTT

clone size: few
D gene: TRBD2
V gene: TRBV30
CDR3 length: 17
J gene: TRBJ2-4
CDR3 protein: CAWSRLAGGLAKNIQYF
CDR3 DNA: TGTGCCTGGAGCCGGTTAGCGGGGGGACTAGCCAAAAACATTCAGTACTTC

clone size: -
D gene: TRBD2
V gene: TRBV2
CDR3 length: 15
J gene: TRBJ2-5
CDR3 protein: CASSGLAGGVETQYF
CDR3 DNA: TGTGCCAGCAGTGGACTAGCGGGAGGAGTAGAGACCCAGTACTTC

clone size: -
D gene: -
V gene: TRBV7-3
CDR3 length: 17
J gene: TRBJ2-3
CDR3 protein: CASSLSGRGLPTDTQYF
CDR3 DNA: TGTGCCAGCAGCTTATCGGGGAGGGGGCTTCCCACAGATACGCAGTATTTT

clone size: once
D gene: -
V gene: TRBV30
CDR3 length: 15
J gene: TRBJ1-1
CDR3 protein: CAWREGDPGTTEAFF
CDR3 DNA: TGTGCCTGGAGAGAGGGCGACCCGGGGACCACTGAAGCTTTCTTT

clone size: -
D gene: -
V gene: TRBV30
CDR3 length: 13
J gene: TRBJ2-3
CDR3 protein: CAWRVARTDTQYF
CDR3 DNA: TGTGCCTGGAGGGTGGCCCGCACAGATACGCAGTATTTT